The rows below give T cell receptor beta chains drawn from one sample of a study of blood T cell repertoires in COVID-19. Repertoires were generated with immunoSEQ multiplex PCR, while TCRdb's copy carries only in-frame clones and drops some. The table includes some 180,000 clones, more than 70% detected once. Input material: peripheral blood. Every receptor here comes from a man between 50 and 59 years old with COVID-19, enrolled during active disease. The CDR3 runs from the conserved cysteine through the conserved F or W. D genes are given only for firm matches. Size is stated for part of the rows, as once, few or many counts, or as a class when the clone is expanded.

>TRBJ2-2|-|TRBD2|TRBV9
CASSGGLAGEFSDTGELFF
TGTGCCAGCAGCGGGGGACTAGCGGGAGAGTTTAGTGACACCGGGGAGCTGTTTTTT
>TRBJ1-1|-|TRBD1|TRBV28
CASRPGTVNTEAFF
TGTGCCAGCAGACCTGGGACAGTGAACACTGAAGCTTTCTTT
>TRBJ2-2|-|-|TRBV18
CASSPVTAGETGELFF
TGTGCCAGCTCACCAGTTACGGCAGGGGAAACCGGGGAGCTGTTTTTT
>TRBJ1-6|-|-|TRBV5-1
CASSLETGTYNSPLHF
TGCGCCAGCAGCTTGGAAACAGGGACCTATAATTCACCCCTCCACTTT
>TRBJ1-6|-|-|TRBV30
CAWSSQGYNSPLHF
TGTGCCTGGAGTTCTCAGGGATATAATTCACCCCTCCACTTT
>TRBJ2-3|few|-|TRBV29-1
CSVFIPGADTQYF
TGCAGCGTTTTTATTCCAGGGGCAGATACGCAGTATTTT
>TRBJ1-2|-|-|TRBV6-5
CASSYGGQANYGYTF
TGTGCCAGCAGTTACGGTGGGCAAGCTAACTATGGCTACACCTTC
>TRBJ2-3|-|TRBD1|TRBV9
CASSVQGGSGGISDTQYF
TGTGCCAGCAGCGTCCAAGGGGGCAGTGGGGGCATATCAGATACGCAGTATTTT
>TRBJ2-3|-|-|TRBV7-9
CASIQGGEPTDTQYF
TGTGCCAGCATCCAAGGGGGGGAACCCACAGATACGCAGTATTTT
>TRBJ2-5|few|TRBD1|TRBV30
CAWKRQGEETQYF
TGTGCCTGGAAGAGACAGGGGGAAGAGACCCAGTACTTC
>TRBJ2-3|-|TRBD1|TRBV6-2/TRBV6-3
CASSNGQGRADTQYF
TGTGCCAGCAGTAACGGACAGGGTCGGGCAGATACGCAGTATTTT
>TRBJ2-7|-|TRBD2|TRBV6-5
CASSYGSGPSYEQYF
TGTGCCAGCAGTTATGGTAGCGGGCCCTCCTACGAGCAGTACTTC
>TRBJ2-5|-|TRBD2|TRBV30
CAWSTLAGEETQYF
TGTGCCTGGAGTACACTAGCGGGGGAAGAGACCCAGTACTTC
>TRBJ1-5|-|-|TRBV6-2/TRBV6-3
CASSQPGTNQPQHF
TGTGCCAGCAGTCAACCGGGAACCAATCAGCCCCAGCATTTT
>TRBJ2-7|-|TRBD1|TRBV7-9
CASSSFGTGGGEQYF
TGTGCCAGCAGCTCTTTCGGGACAGGGGGCGGCGAGCAGTACTTC
>TRBJ2-4|-|TRBD2|TRBV7-9
CASSSPREDTKNIQYF
TGTGCCAGCAGCTCCCCACGGGAGGATACCAAAAACATTCAGTACTTC
>TRBJ2-1|few|-|TRBV7-2
CASSLVGGQYNEQFF
TGTGCCAGCAGCTTAGTCGGCGGGCAGTACAATGAGCAGTTCTTC
>TRBJ2-2|-|TRBD2|TRBV18
CASSKRASSGVNTGELFF
TGTGCCAGCTCAAAACGGGCGTCTAGCGGAGTGAACACCGGGGAGCTGTTTTTT
>TRBJ1-1|-|TRBD1|TRBV5-4
CASSSGQGVLRNTEAFF
TGTGCCAGCAGCTCTGGACAGGGGGTATTGAGGAACACTGAAGCTTTCTTT
>TRBJ2-7|-|TRBD2|TRBV30
CARGGGGAHYEQYF
TGTGCCCGGGGGGGCGGGGGAGCTCACTACGAGCAGTACTTC
>TRBJ2-5|-|TRBD1|TRBV29-1
CSVDGEPHRDRGLGETQYF
TGCAGCGTTGACGGGGAACCCCACCGGGACAGGGGGCTCGGGGAGACCCAGTACTTC
>TRBJ2-7|-|TRBD2|TRBV3-1/TRBV3-2
CASSFRFGGGSSYEQYF
TGTGCCAGCAGCTTCCGATTTGGGGGGGGAAGCTCCTACGAGCAGTACTTC
>TRBJ2-7|-|TRBD2|TRBV18
CASSPRTSGGLLNEQYF
TGTGCCAGCTCACCAAGGACTAGCGGGGGACTTCTCAACGAGCAGTACTTC
>TRBJ2-5|-|TRBD2|TRBV7-2
CASSLVGSGAETQYF
TGTGCCAGCAGCTTAGTTGGTAGCGGGGCTGAGACCCAGTACTTC
>TRBJ2-4|-|TRBD1|TRBV19
CASIPGTGVKNIQYF
TGTGCCAGTATCCCCGGGACAGGGGTAAAAAACATTCAGTACTTC
>TRBJ1-3|few|-|TRBV5-6
CAGGKYSGNTIYF
TGTGCCGGGGGGAAGTACTCTGGAAACACCATATATTTT
>TRBJ1-2|-|-|TRBV29-1
CSVATGGNYGYTF
TGCAGCGTTGCTACAGGCGGCAACTATGGCTACACCTTC
>TRBJ2-1|-|TRBD2|TRBV29-1
CSVVGSGGVGSYNEQFF
TGCAGCGTTGTGGGTAGCGGGGGGGTAGGCTCCTACAATGAGCAGTTCTTC
>TRBJ1-5|-|-|TRBV7-9
CASSPGQDSNQPQHF
TGTGCCAGCAGCCCTGGGCAGGATAGCAATCAGCCCCAGCATTTT
>TRBJ1-1|-|TRBD1|TRBV7-9
CASSLDGQGITEAFF
TGTGCCAGCAGCTTAGATGGACAGGGAATCACTGAAGCTTTCTTT
>TRBJ2-3|-|TRBD2|TRBV27
CASRLAGTDTQYF
TGTGCCAGCAGGCTAGCGGGAACAGATACGCAGTATTTT
>TRBJ1-6|-|TRBD1|TRBV5-1
CASSLTDRGLTYNSPLHF
TGCGCCAGCAGCTTGACGGACAGGGGGTTGACCTATAATTCACCCCTCCACTTT
>TRBJ2-3|-|-|TRBV27
CASSLDSSTDTQYF
TGTGCCAGCAGTCTGGACAGTAGCACAGATACGCAGTATTTT
>TRBJ2-1|once|-|TRBV4-1
CASSQVLRLDNEQFF
TGCGCCAGCAGCCAAGTTCTGCGGCTAGACAATGAGCAGTTCTTC
>TRBJ2-2|few|-|TRBV29-1
CSVARNGELFF
TGCAGCGTTGCCAGGAACGGGGAGCTGTTTTTT
>TRBJ2-7|-|-|TRBV5-5
CASSLGVARGYEQYF
TGTGCCAGCAGCTTGGGTGTAGCTAGGGGCTACGAGCAGTACTTC
>TRBJ2-3|-|TRBD2|TRBV7-3
CASSPGLAGVDTQYF
TGTGCCAGCAGCCCGGGACTAGCGGGAGTAGATACGCAGTATTTT
>TRBJ2-1|-|-|TRBV28
CASSPGTSYNEQFF
TGTGCCAGCAGCCCCGGGACTTCCTACAATGAGCAGTTCTTC
>TRBJ2-6|-|-|TRBV7-9
CASSRRHRDSGANVLTF
TGTGCCAGCAGCCGACGGCACCGGGACTCTGGGGCCAACGTCCTGACTTTC
>TRBJ2-1|-|TRBD2|TRBV18
CASSPFQGGYNEQFF
TGTGCCAGCTCACCATTCCAGGGAGGGTACAATGAGCAGTTCTTC
>TRBJ2-2|-|TRBD2|TRBV29-1
CSVMGLAGGTGELFF
TGCAGCGTCATGGGACTAGCGGGAGGTACCGGGGAGCTGTTTTTT
>TRBJ1-1|-|TRBD1|TRBV6-7
CASSYSGQGEIGVRNTEAFF
TGTGCCAGCAGTTACTCAGGGCAGGGGGAAATCGGTGTTCGGAACACTGAAGCTTTCTTT
>TRBJ1-5|-|-|TRBV19
CASSTSGVGPPWSNQPQHF
TGTGCCAGTAGTACTTCGGGGGTCGGTCCGCCCTGGAGCAATCAGCCCCAGCATTTT
>TRBJ1-2|-|-|TRBV5-6
CASSLVGEIGYTF
TGTGCCAGCAGCTTGGTAGGGGAAATTGGCTACACCTTC
>TRBJ1-6|-|TRBD1|TRBV28
CASSSRDSLNSPLHF
TGTGCCAGCAGTTCCCGGGACAGTCTTAATTCACCCCTCCACTTT
>TRBJ1-1|once|-|TRBV5-1
CASSQTPRGTEAFF
TGCGCCAGCAGCCAAACCCCACGGGGCACTGAAGCTTTCTTT
>TRBJ1-3|-|-|TRBV5-1
CASSPGDREATGNTIYF
TGCGCCAGCAGCCCAGGAGACAGAGAGGCTACTGGAAACACCATATATTTT
>TRBJ1-2|-|TRBD1|TRBV5-1
CASSPPRDSVYGYTF
TGCGCCAGCAGCCCTCCCCGGGACAGCGTTTATGGCTACACCTTC
>TRBJ2-5|-|TRBD2|TRBV10-3
CAISGPLAGEQETQYF
TGTGCCATCAGCGGTCCCCTAGCGGGGGAACAAGAGACCCAGTACTTC
>TRBJ1-1|-|-|TRBV30
CAWIRNTEAFF
TGTGCCTGGATCAGAAACACTGAAGCTTTCTTT
>TRBJ2-5|few|TRBD1|TRBV24-1
CATSDSGTEETQYF
TGTGCCACCAGTGATTCGGGGACAGAAGAGACCCAGTACTTC
>TRBJ2-1|-|-|TRBV3-1/TRBV3-2
CASSQLCNLAFKWFF
TGTGCCAGCAGCCAACTCTGCAATCTAGCGTTTAAGTGGTTCTTC
>TRBJ1-1|-|TRBD1|TRBV5-1
CASSLNRDSSEAFF
TGCGCCAGCAGCCTAAACCGGGACAGCTCTGAAGCTTTCTTT
>TRBJ2-3|-|-|TRBV18
CASSPQTTGSSTDTQYF
TGTGCCAGCTCACCACAAACGACAGGTTCTAGCACAGATACGCAGTATTTT
>TRBJ1-1|-|TRBD1|TRBV6-1
CASSEQGQGLNTEAFF
TGTGCCAGCAGTGAACAAGGACAGGGGTTGAACACTGAAGCTTTCTTT